This T cell receptor (beta chain) was profiled in a study of T cell responses to AZD1222 COVID-19 vaccine. Study observations and caveats: Unmutated regions of variants are reportedly targeted by nearly half of spike-specific TCRs. The donor cohort was predominantly white British with a female majority, and clonal diversity may have been underestimated. Only a handful of AZD1222 recipients, more than 5 in all, had baseline seropositivity.

In the case of this clone: Its specificity is not known.

Generated by immunoSEQ multiplex PCR, the TCRdb table keeps only in-frame clones and is missing some. This sample has some 74,000 clones, with about 90% found just once. Analysis merged second doses at about 4 or about 12 weeks. Deletions cut 3 bases from V and 2 bases from J, with 8 bases between. Germline V gene lookup returns CDR1 MRHNA and CDR2 SNTAGT. The CDR3 consists of 14 residues. The TCR was taken from an adult who received the AZD1222 COVID-19 vaccine. This chain uses TRBV6-4 with TRBJ1-3, with D possibly matching TRBD1 (5 bases). The sample in question was peripheral blood, obtained 28 days after the second AZD1222 dose. CDR3 coding DNA: TGTGCCAGCAGTGATGGGGACCCTGGAAACACCATATATTTT. Translating it yields CASSDGDPGNTIYF.